A single sample is the source of the 4 T cell receptor beta chains below, sequenced in a study of low-dose radiotherapy and immunotherapy resistance in tumors (dated by TCRdb to the early 2020s). Sequencing was performed on an Illumina MiniSeq. TCRs were amplified for about 20 PCR cycles with Phusion, using a constant-region primer paired with the adapter attached to the V primers. TCRdb ran its own pipeline on the public reads, namely fastp trimming at Q25 and MiXCR clone calling, and kept in-frame beta chains. Identical CDR3 protein sequences are pooled into one entry, listed with their most common genes and DNA. This sample has tens of thousands of distinct CDR3 sequences in its table, and roughly 10% of those were observed once. 5.5% to 8% of the sample comes from the top ten. The label giving this sample's time point can be read as: before trial treatment. The sample was PBMCs, taken before treatment. All receptors come from a female donor with ovarian cancer.

This clonotype was observed at least ten times. CDR3 region: CAIHDPGVGGNTIYF. CDR3 DNA: TGTGCCATCCATGATCCAGGGGTAGGAGGAAACACCATATATTTT. The chain couples TRBV10-3 to TRBJ1-3; tentative D call: TRBD1 (6 bases). The CDR3 spans 15 residues. Germline loops: CDR1 ENHRY, CDR2 SYGVKD. With 8 bases removed from V and 4 bases from J, the gap between germline ends came to 18 bases.

Comment on this clonotype: A far larger clone lies a single base away; this is likely a read error. The CDR3 DNA follows: TGCAGCGTCCCCGGGACTAGCGGGAACTCCTACAATGAGCAGTACTTC. It yields the protein CSVPGTSGNSYNEQYF. The chain carries TRBV29-1 and TRBJ2-5; TRBD2 matches at 13 bases. CDR3 size: 16 residues. CDR1 and CDR2 (germline): SQVTM, ANQGSEA. The V and J ends lost 6 bases and 11 bases, in that order; junction bases with no gene match: 18.

This clonotype was counted ten times or more. The CDR3 coding sequence is TGTGCCAGCAGCTTAATCTGGCTAGCGGGAGCCCCCCTACAAGAGACCCAGTACTTC. It translates to CASSLIWLAGAPLQETQYF. This chain connects TRBV7-2 to TRBJ2-5; 10 nucleotides line up with TRBD2. CDR3 length equals 19 residues. The germline gives CDR1 SGHTA, CDR2 FQGNSA. V shed 2 bases, J shed 2 bases, and the junction held 14 bases outside the gene matches.

This clonotype was counted ten times or more. The chain employs TRBV6-5 and TRBJ1-1; possible D gene TRBD1, 5 bases. This CDR3 comprises 14 residues. The germline V gene encodes CDR1 MNHEY and CDR2 SVGAGI. Trimming removed 5 bases at V and 4 bases at J, with 14 bases between. The CDR3 region is CASSHRTGSTEAFF. CDR3 nucleotides: TGTGCCAGCAGTCACAGGACGGGGAGCACTGAAGCTTTCTTT.